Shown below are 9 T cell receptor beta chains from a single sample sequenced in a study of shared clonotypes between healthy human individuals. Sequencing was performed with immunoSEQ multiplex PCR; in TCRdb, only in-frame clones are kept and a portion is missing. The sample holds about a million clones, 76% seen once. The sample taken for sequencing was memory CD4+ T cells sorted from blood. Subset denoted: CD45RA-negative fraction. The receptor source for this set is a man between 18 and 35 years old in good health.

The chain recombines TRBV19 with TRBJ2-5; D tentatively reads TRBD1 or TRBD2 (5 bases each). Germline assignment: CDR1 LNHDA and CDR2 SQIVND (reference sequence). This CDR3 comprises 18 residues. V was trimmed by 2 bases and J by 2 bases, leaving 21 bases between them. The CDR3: CASSIRLVGDGSQETQYF. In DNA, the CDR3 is TGTGCCAGTAGTATAAGGCTTGTAGGGGACGGCAGTCAAGAGACCCAGTACTTC.

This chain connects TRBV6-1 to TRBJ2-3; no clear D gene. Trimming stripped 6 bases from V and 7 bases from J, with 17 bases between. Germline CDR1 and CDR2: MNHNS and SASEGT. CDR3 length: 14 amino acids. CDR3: CASRVETKAYTQYF. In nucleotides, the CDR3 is TGTGCCAGCAGGGTCGAGACAAAGGCATATACGCAGTATTTT.

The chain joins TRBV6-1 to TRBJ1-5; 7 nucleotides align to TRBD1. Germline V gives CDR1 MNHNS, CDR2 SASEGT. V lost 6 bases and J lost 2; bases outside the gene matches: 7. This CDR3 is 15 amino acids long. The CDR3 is CASSVQGTGNQPQHF. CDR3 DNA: TGTGCCAGCAGCGTACAGGGGACGGGCAATCAGCCCCAGCATTTT.

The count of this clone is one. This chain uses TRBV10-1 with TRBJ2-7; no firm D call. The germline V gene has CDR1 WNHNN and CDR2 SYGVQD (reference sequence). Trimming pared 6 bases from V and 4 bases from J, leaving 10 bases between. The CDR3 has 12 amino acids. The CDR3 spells CASSAKGYEQYF. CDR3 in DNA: TGCGCCAGCAGCGCCAAAGGATACGAGCAGTACTTC.

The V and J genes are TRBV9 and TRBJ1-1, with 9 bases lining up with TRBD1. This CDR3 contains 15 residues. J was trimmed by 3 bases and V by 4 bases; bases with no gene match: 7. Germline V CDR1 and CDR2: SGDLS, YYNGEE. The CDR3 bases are TGTGCCAGCAGCAAACAGAGGGACAGGGACACTGAAGCTTTCTTT. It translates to CASSKQRDRDTEAFF.

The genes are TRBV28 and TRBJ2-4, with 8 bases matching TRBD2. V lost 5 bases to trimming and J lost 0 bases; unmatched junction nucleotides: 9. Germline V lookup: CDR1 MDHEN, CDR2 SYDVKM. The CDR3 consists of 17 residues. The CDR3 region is CASSATGGVRAKNIQYF. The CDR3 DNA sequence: TGTGCCAGCAGTGCTACCGGGGGGGTCAGAGCCAAAAACATTCAGTACTTC.

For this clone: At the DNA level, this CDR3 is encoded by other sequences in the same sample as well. CDR3 in amino acids: CASSLGQGNYGYTF. The CDR3 DNA reads as TGTGCCAGCAGCTTAGGTCAGGGTAACTATGGCTACACCTTC. The rearrangement links TRBV5-5 to TRBJ1-2; tentative D call: TRBD1 (5 bases). The germline V gene has CDR1 SGHKS and CDR2 YYEKEE (reference sequence). The CDR3 contains 14 residues. V was trimmed by 2 bases and J by 1 base, leaving 9 bases between them.

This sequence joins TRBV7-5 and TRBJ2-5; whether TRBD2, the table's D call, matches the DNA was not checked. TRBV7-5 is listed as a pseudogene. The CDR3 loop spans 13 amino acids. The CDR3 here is CARSSAGQETQYF. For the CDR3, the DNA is TGTGCCAGAAGCTCAGCGGGGCAAGAGACCCAGTACTTC.

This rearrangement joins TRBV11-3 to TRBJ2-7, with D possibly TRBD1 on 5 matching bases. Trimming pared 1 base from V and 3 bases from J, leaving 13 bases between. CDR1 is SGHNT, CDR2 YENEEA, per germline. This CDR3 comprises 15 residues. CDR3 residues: CASSLGTVGVYEQYF. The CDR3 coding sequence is TGTGCCAGCAGCTTAGGTACTGTAGGGGTCTACGAGCAGTACTTC.